The subject of this entry is one T cell receptor beta chain. Its antigen is unknown. These data are taken from a study of shared clonotypes between healthy human individuals. Findings of the study overall: It was only blood that was sampled, and tissue repertoires likely differ.

Authors' processing steps: Without quality scores, immunoSEQ junctional reads could not be filtered like full-length reads. Only in-frame clones appear in the TCRdb table, and some are missing; sequencing was by immunoSEQ multiplex PCR. V, J and clone size derive from that table, while D and trimming were established from the DNA sequence. This sample carries some 1 million clones, around 74% of them seen once, and the ten largest clones take around 1.5%. CDR1 is SGHTS and CDR2 is YDEGEE in the germline V gene. The CDR3 runs to 14 residues. V was clipped by 3 bases and J by 12 bases; unmatched bases: 9.

The rearrangement uses TRBV5-8 and TRBJ2-2; 9 positions agree with TRBD1. The specimen was memory CD4+ T cells sorted from blood. Subset reported: CD45RA-negative fraction. This clonotype originated in a man aged 18 to 29 in good health. DNA of the CDR3: TGTGCCAGCAGCTCCCGGGACAGGGCATTTAAGCTGTTTTTT. It is translated as CASSSRDRAFKLFF.